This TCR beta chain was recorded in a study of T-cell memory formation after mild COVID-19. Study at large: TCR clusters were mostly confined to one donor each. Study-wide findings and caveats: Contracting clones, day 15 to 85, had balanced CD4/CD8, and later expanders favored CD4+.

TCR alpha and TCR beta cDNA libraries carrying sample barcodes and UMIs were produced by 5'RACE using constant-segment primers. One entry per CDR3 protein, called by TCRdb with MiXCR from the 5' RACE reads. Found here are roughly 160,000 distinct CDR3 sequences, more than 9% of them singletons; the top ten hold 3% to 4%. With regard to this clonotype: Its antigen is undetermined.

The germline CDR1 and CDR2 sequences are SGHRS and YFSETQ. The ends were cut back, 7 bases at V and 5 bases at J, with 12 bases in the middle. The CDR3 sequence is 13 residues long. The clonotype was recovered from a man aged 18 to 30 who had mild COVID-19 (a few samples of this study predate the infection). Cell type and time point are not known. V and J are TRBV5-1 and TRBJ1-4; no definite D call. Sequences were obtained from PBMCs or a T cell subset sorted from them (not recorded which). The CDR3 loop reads CASARQENEKLFF. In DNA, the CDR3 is TGCGCCAGCGCGAGGCAGGAGAATGAAAAACTGTTTTTT. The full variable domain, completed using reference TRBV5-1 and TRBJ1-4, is KAGVTQTPRYLIKTRGQQVTLSCSPISGHRSVSWYQQTPGQGLQFLFEYFSETQRNKGNFPGRFSGRQFSNSRSEMNVSTLELGDSALYLCASARQENEKLFFGSGTQLSVL.